This TCR beta chain was recorded in a study of T cells in localized non-small cell lung cancer. Broader study findings: The study detected a median about 60 of the top 100 tumor clones in adjacent lung.

Remarks on this clone: What it binds is unknown.

Generated by immunoSEQ multiplex PCR, the TCRdb table keeps only in-frame clones and is missing some. This sample has 70,000 to 90,000 clones, with around 82% found just once. The germline gives CDR1 MNHNS, CDR2 SASEGT. The CDR3 has 14 amino acids. Trimming at V came to 5 bases and at J to 2 bases, leaving 1 base not matched to a gene. The chain links TRBV6-1 to TRBJ2-1; 9 nucleotides align to TRBD2. The TCR was taken from a female donor over 55 with stage I lung adenocarcinoma. The specimen was peripheral blood, collected before any cancer treatment. The CDR3 here is CASSSGGTYNEQFF. The CDR3 DNA is TGTGCCAGCAGTAGCGGGGGGACCTACAATGAGCAGTTCTTC.